These T cell receptor beta chains were read from a single sample in a study of blood T cell repertoires in COVID-19. Assay: immunoSEQ multiplex PCR; the TCRdb copy retains only in-frame clones and omits some. The sample holds about 140,000 clones, over 80% seen once. The sample was peripheral blood. These receptors all come from a man aged 30 to 39 with COVID-19, enrolled during active disease. CDR3s include the opening cysteine and the closing phenylalanine or tryptophan. Fields, in order: CDR3 protein, CDR3 DNA, D gene, J gene, V gene, clone size, CDR3 length. A D gene is named only where the DNA matches it firmly. The size of a clone is reported for some rows only, either as once, few or many, or as a class for expanded clones.

cdr3_aa: CASSRSGSPLHF
cdr3_nt: TGTGCCAGCAGCCGCTCGGGGTCACCCCTCCACTTT
d_call: .
j_call: TRBJ1-6
v_call: TRBV3-1/TRBV3-2
clone_size: few
cdr3_length: 12

cdr3_aa: CASSYLSRARGETQYF
cdr3_nt: TGTGCCAGCAGTTATCTTTCCCGGGCTAGGGGGGAGACCCAGTACTTC
d_call: .
j_call: TRBJ2-5
v_call: TRBV6-6
clone_size: .
cdr3_length: 16

cdr3_aa: CATSRDKHNPGQLNYGYTF
cdr3_nt: TGTGCCACCAGCAGAGATAAACACAACCCGGGACAGTTAAACTATGGCTACACCTTC
d_call: TRBD1
j_call: TRBJ1-2
v_call: TRBV15
clone_size: .
cdr3_length: 19

cdr3_aa: CASSSRRAGIKFF
cdr3_nt: TGTGCCAGCAGTAGTAGGAGGGCCGGAATAAAGTTCTTC
d_call: .
j_call: TRBJ2-1
v_call: TRBV2
clone_size: .
cdr3_length: 13

cdr3_aa: CASSTTDSVSYGYTF
cdr3_nt: TGTGCCAGCTCCACCACAGACAGCGTTAGTTATGGCTACACCTTC
d_call: .
j_call: TRBJ1-2
v_call: TRBV18
clone_size: few
cdr3_length: 15

cdr3_aa: CASVDSQNQPQHF
cdr3_nt: TGTGCCAGTGTTGACAGCCAGAATCAGCCCCAGCATTTT
d_call: .
j_call: TRBJ1-5
v_call: TRBV19
clone_size: .
cdr3_length: 13

cdr3_aa: CASSLSSPSSTGELFF
cdr3_nt: TGTGCCAGCAGCTTGTCTAGCCCCTCTTCCACCGGGGAGCTGTTTTTT
d_call: .
j_call: TRBJ2-2
v_call: TRBV5-5
clone_size: .
cdr3_length: 16

cdr3_aa: CASSPPGGSYEQYF
cdr3_nt: TGTGCCAGCTCACCCCCAGGGGGCAGCTACGAGCAGTACTTC
d_call: TRBD1
j_call: TRBJ2-7
v_call: TRBV18
clone_size: .
cdr3_length: 14

cdr3_aa: CASSLGQGWSNEQFF
cdr3_nt: TGTGCCAGCAGCTTAGGACAGGGGTGGAGCAATGAGCAGTTCTTC
d_call: TRBD1
j_call: TRBJ2-1
v_call: TRBV5-8
clone_size: .
cdr3_length: 15

cdr3_aa: CASSRSGRGGETQYF
cdr3_nt: TGTGCCAGCAGCCGTAGCGGGAGGGGGGGTGAGACCCAGTACTTC
d_call: TRBD2
j_call: TRBJ2-5
v_call: TRBV27
clone_size: .
cdr3_length: 15

cdr3_aa: CATSDLGGNEQFF
cdr3_nt: TGTGCCACCAGTGATTTAGGAGGAAATGAGCAGTTCTTC
d_call: .
j_call: TRBJ2-1
v_call: TRBV24-1
clone_size: .
cdr3_length: 13

cdr3_aa: CASSASRGNTGELFF
cdr3_nt: TGTGCCAGCAGTGCCTCCCGGGGTAACACCGGGGAGCTGTTTTTT
d_call: .
j_call: TRBJ2-2
v_call: TRBV28
clone_size: .
cdr3_length: 15

cdr3_aa: CASSSSPGIEQYF
cdr3_nt: TGTGCCAGCAGTTCCTCACCGGGGATCGAGCAGTACTTC
d_call: .
j_call: TRBJ2-7
v_call: TRBV6-5
clone_size: .
cdr3_length: 13

cdr3_aa: CASSLGQLDYGYTF
cdr3_nt: TGTGCCAGCAGCTTGGGACAGTTAGACTATGGCTACACCTTC
d_call: .
j_call: TRBJ1-2
v_call: TRBV5-5
clone_size: .
cdr3_length: 14

cdr3_aa: CAWTPSGGKPQHF
cdr3_nt: TGTGCCTGGACCCCCTCAGGGGGTAAACCCCAGCATTTT
d_call: TRBD1
j_call: TRBJ1-5
v_call: TRBV30
clone_size: .
cdr3_length: 13

cdr3_aa: CASSLASGGPYEQYF
cdr3_nt: TGTGCCAGCAGCTTAGCTAGCGGGGGACCCTACGAGCAGTACTTC
d_call: TRBD2
j_call: TRBJ2-7
v_call: TRBV11-2
clone_size: .
cdr3_length: 15

cdr3_aa: CATSRGPSVEETQYF
cdr3_nt: TGTGCCACCAGCAGAGGACCTAGCGTCGAAGAGACCCAGTACTTC
d_call: .
j_call: TRBJ2-5
v_call: TRBV15
clone_size: .
cdr3_length: 15

cdr3_aa: CASSAGRSYEQYF
cdr3_nt: TGTGCCAGTAGCGCGGGACGCTCCTACGAGCAGTACTTC
d_call: .
j_call: TRBJ2-7
v_call: TRBV19
clone_size: .
cdr3_length: 13

cdr3_aa: CASSQDVGQPQHF
cdr3_nt: TGTGCCAGCAGCCAAGATGTCGGTCAGCCCCAGCATTTT
d_call: .
j_call: TRBJ1-5
v_call: TRBV3-1/TRBV3-2
clone_size: once
cdr3_length: 13

cdr3_aa: CASSVTAGTVNEKLFF
cdr3_nt: TGTGCCAGCAGCGTAACCGCCGGGACAGTAAATGAAAAACTGTTTTTT
d_call: TRBD1
j_call: TRBJ1-4
v_call: TRBV9
clone_size: .
cdr3_length: 16

cdr3_aa: CASSYFRLAELGQYF
cdr3_nt: TGTGCCAGCAGTTACTTCCGGCTAGCGGAGCTTGGGCAGTACTTC
d_call: TRBD2
j_call: TRBJ2-7
v_call: TRBV6-2/TRBV6-3
clone_size: .
cdr3_length: 15

cdr3_aa: CAWDAGNEQFF
cdr3_nt: TGTGCCTGGGACGCGGGCAATGAGCAGTTCTTC
d_call: .
j_call: TRBJ2-1
v_call: TRBV30
clone_size: once
cdr3_length: 11

cdr3_aa: CASSEGTSSYNEQFF
cdr3_nt: TGTGCCAGCAGTGAAGGGACAAGTTCCTACAATGAGCAGTTCTTC
d_call: .
j_call: TRBJ2-1
v_call: TRBV6-1
clone_size: .
cdr3_length: 15

cdr3_aa: CASPLNQPQHF
cdr3_nt: TGCGCCAGCCCCCTTAATCAGCCCCAGCATTTT
d_call: .
j_call: TRBJ1-5
v_call: TRBV10-1
clone_size: .
cdr3_length: 11

cdr3_aa: CASSPGSGAGSGAEAFF
cdr3_nt: TGTGCCAGCAGCCCGGGGTCCGGGGCAGGGAGCGGGGCTGAAGCTTTCTTT
d_call: .
j_call: TRBJ1-1
v_call: TRBV5-4
clone_size: .
cdr3_length: 17

cdr3_aa: CASSYEGVGSTGELFF
cdr3_nt: TGTGCCAGCAGTTACGAGGGGGTGGGAAGCACCGGGGAGCTGTTTTTT
d_call: .
j_call: TRBJ2-2
v_call: TRBV6-5
clone_size: .
cdr3_length: 16

cdr3_aa: CASKGLALYGQYF
cdr3_nt: TGTGCCAGCAAGGGACTAGCACTCTACGGACAGTACTTC
d_call: TRBD2
j_call: TRBJ2-7
v_call: TRBV28
clone_size: .
cdr3_length: 13

cdr3_aa: CASTYGQRGITDTQYF
cdr3_nt: TGTGCCAGCACTTACGGGCAGCGGGGTATAACAGATACGCAGTATTTT
d_call: TRBD2
j_call: TRBJ2-3
v_call: TRBV6-2/TRBV6-3
clone_size: .
cdr3_length: 16

cdr3_aa: CASSPPGLAGGTPGTQYF
cdr3_nt: TGTGCCAGCAGCCCTCCGGGACTAGCGGGAGGGACCCCGGGGACCCAGTACTTC
d_call: TRBD2
j_call: TRBJ2-5
v_call: TRBV11-2
clone_size: .
cdr3_length: 18

cdr3_aa: CASSPPQNSGRDNEQFF
cdr3_nt: TGTGCCAGCAGCCCACCACAGAATAGCGGGAGGGACAATGAGCAGTTCTTC
d_call: TRBD2
j_call: TRBJ2-1
v_call: TRBV9
clone_size: .
cdr3_length: 17

cdr3_aa: CASSPRTGLNTEAFF
cdr3_nt: TGTGCCAGCTCACCCCGGACAGGACTGAACACTGAAGCTTTCTTT
d_call: TRBD1
j_call: TRBJ1-1
v_call: TRBV18
clone_size: .
cdr3_length: 15

cdr3_aa: CASSPRFRNTEAFF
cdr3_nt: TGTGCCAGCAGCCCCCGTTTTCGGAACACTGAAGCTTTCTTT
d_call: .
j_call: TRBJ1-1
v_call: TRBV7-9
clone_size: .
cdr3_length: 14

cdr3_aa: CAWSRTGNSPLHF
cdr3_nt: TGTGCCTGGAGTCGGACAGGAAATTCACCCCTCCACTTT
d_call: TRBD1
j_call: TRBJ1-6
v_call: TRBV30
clone_size: .
cdr3_length: 13

cdr3_aa: CASSWLAGANEQFF
cdr3_nt: TGTGCCAGCAGTTGGCTAGCGGGAGCCAATGAGCAGTTCTTC
d_call: TRBD2
j_call: TRBJ2-1
v_call: TRBV6-2/TRBV6-3
clone_size: .
cdr3_length: 14

cdr3_aa: CASSPREGSYEQYF
cdr3_nt: TGTGCCAGCAGCCCCAGGGAGGGATCCTACGAGCAGTACTTC
d_call: TRBD2
j_call: TRBJ2-7
v_call: TRBV6-5
clone_size: .
cdr3_length: 14

cdr3_aa: CASRRETGGYYGYTF
cdr3_nt: TGTGCCAGCAGGCGAGAGACAGGGGGCTACTATGGCTACACCTTC
d_call: TRBD1
j_call: TRBJ1-2
v_call: TRBV6-5
clone_size: .
cdr3_length: 15

cdr3_aa: CASSQGLAAYNEQFF
cdr3_nt: TGTGCCAGCAGCCAGGGACTAGCGGCCTACAATGAGCAGTTCTTC
d_call: TRBD2
j_call: TRBJ2-1
v_call: TRBV6-5
clone_size: once
cdr3_length: 15

cdr3_aa: CASSDGTPPETQYF
cdr3_nt: TGTGCCAGCAGCGACGGGACTCCTCCAGAGACCCAGTACTTC
d_call: .
j_call: TRBJ2-5
v_call: TRBV9
clone_size: .
cdr3_length: 14

cdr3_aa: CASSQVQGDSNQPQHF
cdr3_nt: TGTGCCAGCAGCCAAGTTCAGGGGGATAGCAATCAGCCCCAGCATTTT
d_call: TRBD1
j_call: TRBJ1-5
v_call: TRBV4-2
clone_size: .
cdr3_length: 16

cdr3_aa: CASSGTGEEETQYF
cdr3_nt: TGTGCCAGCAGCGGGACAGGGGAGGAAGAGACCCAGTACTTC
d_call: TRBD1
j_call: TRBJ2-5
v_call: TRBV5-6
clone_size: .
cdr3_length: 14

cdr3_aa: CASRTSGQSNEKLFF
cdr3_nt: TGTGCCAGCAGAACATCGGGACAGTCTAATGAAAAACTGTTTTTT
d_call: TRBD1
j_call: TRBJ1-4
v_call: TRBV14
clone_size: .
cdr3_length: 15

cdr3_aa: CASSLDWASGDTQYF
cdr3_nt: TGTGCCAGCAGCTTAGATTGGGCTAGCGGAGATACGCAGTATTTT
d_call: TRBD2
j_call: TRBJ2-3
v_call: TRBV11-2
clone_size: .
cdr3_length: 15

cdr3_aa: CASSLSAQGTGELFF
cdr3_nt: TGTGCCAGCAGTCTTTCCGCACAGGGGACCGGGGAGCTGTTTTTT
d_call: TRBD1
j_call: TRBJ2-2
v_call: TRBV28
clone_size: .
cdr3_length: 15

cdr3_aa: CASSEAGRGREAEAFF
cdr3_nt: TGTGCCAGCAGTGAAGCGGGCAGGGGGCGTGAAGCTGAAGCTTTCTTT
d_call: TRBD1
j_call: TRBJ1-1
v_call: TRBV6-1
clone_size: .
cdr3_length: 16

cdr3_aa: CASSTPGTSGMKFYNEQFF
cdr3_nt: TGTGCCAGCAGCACACCTGGGACTAGCGGGATGAAGTTCTACAATGAGCAGTTCTTC
d_call: TRBD2
j_call: TRBJ2-1
v_call: TRBV7-3
clone_size: .
cdr3_length: 19

cdr3_aa: CASSFPGTDTQYF
cdr3_nt: TGTGCCAGCAGTTTTCCAGGCACAGATACGCAGTATTTT
d_call: .
j_call: TRBJ2-3
v_call: TRBV7-2
clone_size: .
cdr3_length: 13

cdr3_aa: CASTLQSSYGYTF
cdr3_nt: TGTGCCAGTACCTTACAGAGCTCCTATGGCTACACCTTC
d_call: .
j_call: TRBJ1-2
v_call: TRBV19
clone_size: few
cdr3_length: 13

cdr3_aa: CASSIEAGGGDEQFF
cdr3_nt: TGTGCCAGTAGTATAGAGGCAGGGGGAGGCGATGAGCAGTTCTTC
d_call: .
j_call: TRBJ2-1
v_call: TRBV19
clone_size: .
cdr3_length: 15

cdr3_aa: CSAGRGYEQYF
cdr3_nt: TGCAGTGCGGGCAGGGGTTACGAGCAGTACTTC
d_call: .
j_call: TRBJ2-7
v_call: TRBV20-1
clone_size: .
cdr3_length: 11

cdr3_aa: CASSPPGNYGYTF
cdr3_nt: TGTGCCAGCAGCCCTCCAGGGAACTATGGCTACACCTTC
d_call: .
j_call: TRBJ1-2
v_call: TRBV9
clone_size: .
cdr3_length: 13

cdr3_aa: CASSPTWEEKLFF
cdr3_nt: TGTGCCAGCAGTCCTACTTGGGAGGAAAAACTGTTTTTT
d_call: .
j_call: TRBJ1-4
v_call: TRBV7-2
clone_size: few
cdr3_length: 13

cdr3_aa: CASSEELGTYEQYF
cdr3_nt: TGTGCCAGCAGTGAGGAACTAGGGACCTACGAGCAGTACTTC
d_call: .
j_call: TRBJ2-7
v_call: TRBV6-4
clone_size: .
cdr3_length: 14

cdr3_aa: CSVGKVRNTEAFF
cdr3_nt: TGCAGCGTTGGCAAAGTGCGGAACACTGAAGCTTTCTTT
d_call: .
j_call: TRBJ1-1
v_call: TRBV29-1
clone_size: few
cdr3_length: 13

cdr3_aa: CASSPEGSETQYF
cdr3_nt: TGTGCCAGCAGTCCGGAGGGCTCAGAGACCCAGTACTTC
d_call: .
j_call: TRBJ2-5
v_call: TRBV2
clone_size: .
cdr3_length: 13

cdr3_aa: CAWSRGGWETQYF
cdr3_nt: TGTGCCTGGAGTCGGGGGGGCTGGGAGACCCAGTACTTC
d_call: TRBD2
j_call: TRBJ2-5
v_call: TRBV30
clone_size: .
cdr3_length: 13

cdr3_aa: CASGQGGNNEQFF
cdr3_nt: TGTGCCAGCGGACAGGGGGGTAACAATGAGCAGTTCTTC
d_call: TRBD1
j_call: TRBJ2-1
v_call: TRBV6-5
clone_size: .
cdr3_length: 13

cdr3_aa: CASSFRGESRDYGYTF
cdr3_nt: TGTGCCAGCAGCTTCAGGGGAGAGAGCCGAGACTATGGCTACACCTTC
d_call: .
j_call: TRBJ1-2
v_call: TRBV7-9
clone_size: .
cdr3_length: 16

cdr3_aa: CASSLWTGSDTQYF
cdr3_nt: TGTGCCAGCAGCCTATGGACAGGTTCAGATACGCAGTATTTT
d_call: TRBD1
j_call: TRBJ2-3
v_call: TRBV9
clone_size: .
cdr3_length: 14

cdr3_aa: CASSVRANYGYTF
cdr3_nt: TGTGCCAGCAGCGTCAGGGCTAACTATGGCTACACCTTC
d_call: .
j_call: TRBJ1-2
v_call: TRBV5-8
clone_size: .
cdr3_length: 13